The rows below give T cell receptor beta chains drawn from one sample of a study of cytomegalovirus exposure and HLA in healthy donors. Only in-frame clones appear in the TCRdb table, and some are missing; sequencing was by immunoSEQ multiplex PCR. The data show fewer than 180,000 clones, about 64% seen once. Sequenced material: PBMCs. The receptors derive from a woman aged 60 to 75 in good health and CMV-seropositive. CDR3s include the opening cysteine and the closing phenylalanine or tryptophan. A D gene is named only where the DNA matches it firmly. Some rows have no size entry. The others give once, few or many, or a class for an expanded clone.

few,TRBJ2-3,NA,TRBV7-6,TGTGCCAGCAGCCCGGACTGGCGCACAGATACGCAGTATTTT,CASSPDWRTDTQYF
NA,TRBJ2-2,TRBD1,TRBV6-5,TGTGCCAGCAGCCGGACAGGGCTGACCGGGGAGCTGTTTTTT,CASSRTGLTGELFF
NA,TRBJ2-3,TRBD2,TRBV4-2,TGTGCCAGCAGCCAAGATGGACGCGGGAGGGCAGGGGCAGATACGCAGTATTTT,CASSQDGRGRAGADTQYF
many,TRBJ2-7,TRBD1,TRBV19,TGTGCCAGTAGTGAGCAGGGGGCAGGGGAGCAGTACTTC,CASSEQGAGEQYF
NA,TRBJ2-1,NA,TRBV7-9,TGTGCCAGCAGCTCCTTCAGGGGAGCCGCCTCCTACAATGAGCAGTTCTTC,CASSSFRGAASYNEQFF
NA,TRBJ2-5,NA,TRBV5-6,TGTGCCAGCAGCTTGCGCCAGGGAGGGGGAGAGACCCAGTACTTC,CASSLRQGGGETQYF
NA,TRBJ2-3,TRBD2,TRBV27,TGTGCCAGCGGGAGCGGGAGGGCCGTTGGCACAGATACGCAGTATTTT,CASGSGRAVGTDTQYF
NA,TRBJ1-2,TRBD1,TRBV2,TGTGCCAGCACCGGTATTCGGACAGGTCCCTATGGCTACACCTTC,CASTGIRTGPYGYTF
NA,TRBJ2-5,TRBD2,TRBV6-5,TGTGCCAGCAGGGGACTAGCGTCAAGGGAAGAGACCCAGTACTTC,CASRGLASREETQYF
NA,TRBJ2-5,TRBD2,TRBV7-2,TGTGCCAGCAGCTTAAGAGGTCTTAGCGGGGTTCGGGAGACCCAGTACTTC,CASSLRGLSGVRETQYF
few,TRBJ2-6,TRBD1,TRBV7-2,TGTGCCAGCAGCTTAGGACAGGGGGCGCGGGGGGCCAACGTCCTGACTTTC,CASSLGQGARGANVLTF
NA,TRBJ2-1,TRBD1,TRBV11-3,TGTGCCAGCAGCGACAGGGTCTCCTACAATGAGCAGTTCTTC,CASSDRVSYNEQFF
NA,TRBJ1-2,TRBD1,TRBV9,TGTGCCAGCAGCCAGGGGGCCCCCTATGGCTACACCTTC,CASSQGAPYGYTF
NA,TRBJ2-1,NA,TRBV15,TGTGCCACCAGCAGTGGAGAGAGGGAGAAGCAGTTCTTC,CATSSGEREKQFF
once,TRBJ2-1,TRBD2,TRBV5-1,TGCGCCAGCAGCTTCGGTCTAGCGGGAGTTAGTGAGCAGTTCTTC,CASSFGLAGVSEQFF
NA,TRBJ1-6,NA,TRBV28,TGTGCCAGCACCTCTTTACGGGATTCACCCCTCCACTTT,CASTSLRDSPLHF
NA,TRBJ2-7,TRBD2,TRBV10-3,TGTGCCGTCGGGACTAGCGGGAGTTACGAGCAGTACTTC,CAVGTSGSYEQYF
NA,TRBJ2-6,NA,TRBV5-8,TGTGCCAGCAGCCCTCGCTCTGGGGCCAACGTCCTGACTTTC,CASSPRSGANVLTF
NA,TRBJ2-1,TRBD2,TRBV7-2,TGTGCCAGCAGCCCCACCCCCTCTAGCGGGGGGGTGATCTTC,CASSPTPSSGGVIF
few,TRBJ1-5,NA,TRBV5-8,TGTGCCAGCAGCTTGGTCAGGCAGCAGCCCCAGCATTTT,CASSLVRQQPQHF
NA,TRBJ2-1,TRBD1,TRBV19,TGTGCCAGTAGTATATTCCGGGACAGGGGGCCTGAGCAGTTCTTC,CASSIFRDRGPEQFF
NA,TRBJ2-1,TRBD1,TRBV23-1,TGCGCCAGCAGTCATCGACAGGGGTTTCTTTCCCCACCCGCTAATGAGCAGTTCTTC,CASSHRQGFLSPPANEQFF
NA,TRBJ2-6,NA,TRBV11-3,TGTGCCAGCAGCTCCAGATTCTCTGGGGCCAACGTCCTGACTTTC,CASSSRFSGANVLTF
NA,TRBJ1-5,TRBD1,TRBV7-8,TGTGCCAGCAGCTCGAAGCGGACAGGGAATCAGCCCCAGCATTTT,CASSSKRTGNQPQHF
NA,TRBJ2-7,TRBD2,TRBV5-4,TGTGCCAGCAGCGCTAAGACTAGCGGGAGCTTGGGCGAGCAGTACTTC,CASSAKTSGSLGEQYF
NA,TRBJ1-4,NA,TRBV5-6,TGTGCCAGCAGCTTGGGTTTGGGGCGCGAAAAACTGTTTTTT,CASSLGLGREKLFF
few,TRBJ1-5,NA,TRBV2,TGTGCCAGCAGTGTGGCGACAAATCAGCCCCAGCATTTT,CASSVATNQPQHF
NA,TRBJ2-4,TRBD2,TRBV28,TGTGCCAGCAGTTTATTGTGGGAGGGCCGGGTGAAGGCCAAAAACATTCAGTACTTC,CASSLLWEGRVKAKNIQYF
few,TRBJ1-4,TRBD1,TRBV2,TGTGCCAGCTCTAGAACCGGGACAGGGAATGAAAAACTGTTTTTT,CASSRTGTGNEKLFF
NA,TRBJ2-5,TRBD2,TRBV4-1,TGCGCCAGCAGCCAAGTCGGTAGCGGGAGGAGAGAGACCCAGTACTTC,CASSQVGSGRRETQYF
NA,TRBJ2-7,TRBD1,TRBV9,TGTGCCAGCAGCGCCGGGACAGGGCTAACCGGGCAGTACTTC,CASSAGTGLTGQYF
NA,TRBJ1-4,NA,TRBV9,TGTGCCAGCAGCGTCCTCCCGGGGGAAAAACTGTTTTTT,CASSVLPGEKLFF
few,TRBJ1-5,NA,TRBV4-1,TGCGCCAGCAGCAATTACAGGGATAGCAATCAGCCCCAGCATTTT,CASSNYRDSNQPQHF
NA,TRBJ2-7,NA,TRBV6-5,TGTGCCAGCAGTTACTCGAGCTGGTCCGAGCAGTACTTC,CASSYSSWSEQYF
NA,TRBJ2-1,TRBD2,TRBV9,TGTGCCAGCAGCGTCAGCGGGAGAGGCTCCTACAATGAGCAGTTCTTC,CASSVSGRGSYNEQFF
NA,TRBJ2-2,TRBD1,TRBV30,TGTGCCTCTACAGGGGGCACCGGGGAGCTGTTTTTT,CASTGGTGELFF
NA,TRBJ2-5,TRBD1,TRBV19,TGTGCCAGTAGTCTCTTGGGCGGGTGGGGGAAGGGGGCGCAACTTCAAGAGACCCAGTACTTC,CASSLLGGWGKGAQLQETQYF
NA,TRBJ1-2,TRBD1,TRBV2,TGTGCCAGCAGTCCAGGGACAGTCACTAACTATGGCTACACCTTC,CASSPGTVTNYGYTF
few,TRBJ2-5,NA,TRBV7-2,TGTGCCAGCAGCTTAGCCGTTGGGGGGCAGTACTTC,CASSLAVGGQYF
NA,TRBJ2-7,TRBD1,TRBV7-9,TGTGCCAGCAGCTTCGGGGACAGTAGCTACGAGCAGTACTTC,CASSFGDSSYEQYF
few,TRBJ2-5,NA,TRBV30,TGTGCCTGGAGTGTAAGTCGGGAGACCCAGTACTTC,CAWSVSRETQYF
once,TRBJ2-2,NA,TRBV4-1,TGCGCCAGCAGCCAAGAAAACAGGGTAGTCGACACCGGGGAGCTGTTTTTT,CASSQENRVVDTGELFF
NA,TRBJ1-2,NA,TRBV7-9,TGTGCCAGCAGCTCCAGCCAGGGGCCCTATGGCTACTCCTTC,CASSSSQGPYGYSF
NA,TRBJ2-7,TRBD1,TRBV30,TGTGCCTGGGGATTTGGACAGGGGGCCTACGAGCAGTACTTC,CAWGFGQGAYEQYF
NA,TRBJ1-1,NA,TRBV11-2,TGTGCCAGCAGCTCCTCACCTCAGGGGAACTCTTTCTTT,CASSSSPQGNSFF
NA,TRBJ2-4,TRBD1,TRBV5-1,TGCGCCAGCAGCTTGGAGGGCCCCCACAGGGGAGCCAAAAACATTCAGTACTTC,CASSLEGPHRGAKNIQYF
NA,TRBJ2-7,NA,TRBV10-3,TGTGCCATCAGTGAGTCGCGAGGGCTGAGCTCCTACGAGCAGTACTTC,CAISESRGLSSYEQYF
few,TRBJ2-5,NA,TRBV28,TGTGCCAGCTTTTCGCCTTTGGCAGGACAAGAGACCCAGTACTTC,CASFSPLAGQETQYF
NA,TRBJ2-7,TRBD1,TRBV5-1,TGCGCCAGCAGCTTGGATGGGACAGCAAGCGAGCAGTACTTC,CASSLDGTASEQYF
NA,TRBJ2-7,TRBD1,TRBV25-1,TGTGCCAGCAGTGCGACGACAGGGGCCTACGAGCAGTACTTC,CASSATTGAYEQYF
NA,TRBJ2-1,TRBD1,TRBV5-1,TGCGCCAGCAGCTCCGAAGGGGGCTCGGATGAGCAGTTCTTC,CASSSEGGSDEQFF
NA,TRBJ1-5,TRBD1,TRBV18,TGTGCCAGCTCACCGGACAGGTCCAACCCTAATCAGCCCCAGCATTTT,CASSPDRSNPNQPQHF
NA,TRBJ1-5,TRBD1,TRBV10-3,TGTGCCATCAGTGAGTCTGGACAGGGAGGTCAGCCCCAGCATTTT,CAISESGQGGQPQHF
NA,TRBJ2-7,TRBD2,TRBV18,TGTGCCAGCTCACAGATAGCGGGAGACGAGCAGTACTTC,CASSQIAGDEQYF
few,TRBJ1-5,NA,TRBV11-2,TGTGCCAGCAGCTTGCAGGTCAGTCAGCCCCAGCATTTT,CASSLQVSQPQHF
NA,TRBJ1-2,NA,TRBV28,TGTGCCAGCAGTCCCATGAGTTGGGGCTACACCTTC,CASSPMSWGYTF
NA,TRBJ1-2,NA,TRBV30,TGTGCCTGCGAGGGAGCGGGGTACGGAAGCTATGGCTACACCTTC,CACEGAGYGSYGYTF
NA,TRBJ2-7,TRBD1,TRBV6-1,TGTGCCAGCACCCTAGGGGACAGGGCCTACGAGCAGTACTTC,CASTLGDRAYEQYF